The 2 T cell receptor beta chains given below trace back to one sample, sequenced in a study of blood T cells in healthy people across ages (dated by TCRdb to about 2015). Library method: 5' RACE. The sequencer was an Illumina HiSeq 2500. A second PCR of roughly 7 to 11 cycles was performed with a sample-barcoded 5' primer and a J-beta primer mix. TCRdb passed the public sequencing reads through fastp at Q25 and MiXCR, retaining productive beta sequences. Each CDR3 protein appears once, grouped with its most common genes and DNA. In all, the sample holds 800,000 to 900,000 distinct CDR3 sequences, and 60% to 80% of those were seen once. 25% to 35% of the sample lies in the top ten. Sequencing was done on a sample of blood. These receptors were obtained from a young man in good health.

The sample holds one count of this clonotype. This rearrangement joins TRBV6-5 to TRBJ1-5; D is unclear. CDR1 and CDR2 (germline): MNHEY, SVGAGI. The CDR3 loop spans 15 amino acids. Trimming took off 5 bases at V and 1 base at J, with 12 bases between the two ends. CDR3 bases: TGTGCCAGCAGTCCTGACCGTTTAAGCAATCAGCCCCAGCATTTT. It encodes CASSPDRLSNQPQHF.

J is TRBJ1-4 and V is TRBV9; no clear D. Germline V CDR1 and CDR2: SGDLS, YYNGEE. The CDR3 has 12 amino acids. Trimming shortened V by 2 bases and J by 8 bases, and 7 bases separated the two germline ends. This CDR3 reads CASSVGREKLFF. Here the CDR3 DNA reads TGTGCCAGCAGCGTCGGTCGGGAAAAACTGTTTTTT.